This T cell receptor beta chain was recorded in a study of blood T cell repertoires in COVID-19. Clones were read by immunoSEQ multiplex PCR, and TCRdb kept only the in-frame ones, dropping some. The data contain 150,000 to 200,000 clones, roughly 79% of them singletons. About this clone: One end of the junction is discordant with germline, which a read error may explain.

The sample taken for sequencing was peripheral blood. The clonotype comes from an elderly woman with COVID-19, enrolled during active disease.

The CDR3 nucleotides are TGTGCCAGCAGTACACAGCGGGGGTCCTTCAATGAGCAGTTCTTC. Its protein product is CASSTQRGSFNEQFF. V gene TRBV27 combines with J gene TRBJ2-1; 8 bases are a match to TRBD2. The CDR3 is 15 residues long. CDR1 is MNHEY, CDR2 SMNVEV, per germline (reference sequence).